A single T cell receptor beta chain is shown here with its context. Antigen specificity is unknown. This specimen belongs to a study of T-cell reconstitution after alpha-beta-depleted transplantation in children. Construction of the TCRbeta library involved unique molecular identifiers. TCRdb independently ran MiXCR on the PCR reads; one entry per CDR3 protein. The sample has 500,000 to 600,000 distinct CDR3 sequences; 25% to 30% are singletons. Whole-study results and caveats: The origin of alpha-beta T cells about two months after transplant was reportedly several hundred expanded graft clones. T-cell counts and diversity at one year following transplant were attributed mainly to newly produced T cells. At day 60, the high TCRbeta diversity found in some patients originated from recipient T cells and thymic progenitors that had survived.

The sequence derives from a boy under three years old with Wiskott-Aldrich syndrome, due to receive a stem cell transplant. The sample was PBMCs, taken before TCRalphabeta/CD19-depleted stem cell transplant.

CDR3 DNA sequence: TGCGCCAGCAGCCGGGACCGAGCGAGCTCCTACAATGAGCAGTTCTTC. Translated, it gives CASSRDRASSYNEQFF. The chain joins TRBV5-1 to TRBJ2-1; perhaps D is TRBD1 or TRBD2 (5 bases each). Between the trimmed V and J ends, which lost 4 bases and 0 bases, there was a span of 14 bases. The CDR3 contains 16 residues. CDR1 is SGHRS and CDR2 is YFSETQ in the germline V gene.